Listed below are T cell receptor beta chains from one sample, sequenced in a study of cytomegalovirus exposure and HLA in healthy donors. Assay: immunoSEQ multiplex PCR; the TCRdb copy retains only in-frame clones and omits some. Of 80,000 or so clones listed, 95% are singletons. Sequencing was carried out using PBMCs. Source of these receptors: a woman aged 18-29 years in good health and CMV-seronegative. Each CDR3 is given with its conserved first and last residue. D genes are given only for firm matches. A clone size is listed for some rows: how often the clone was seen (once, few, many), or a class if it is expanded.

TGTGCCATCAGCACCGGGACAGGGGCAACAGATACGCAGTATTTT,CAISTGTGATDTQYF,.,TRBV10-3,TRBJ2-3,TRBD1
TGTGCCAGCTCGCCCAACCAGGGGGGATCCCAATACAATGAGCAGTTCTTC,CASSPNQGGSQYNEQFF,.,TRBV18,TRBJ2-1,.
TGCGCCAGCAGCTTGTTAGCGGGGGAGGAGACCCAGTACTTC,CASSLLAGEETQYF,.,TRBV5-1,TRBJ2-5,TRBD2
TGCGCCAGCAGTGAGTGGACTAGCGGGGGGTACTACGAGCAGTACTTC,CASSEWTSGGYYEQYF,.,TRBV10-2,TRBJ2-7,TRBD2
TGTGCCAGCAGCGTGTCTCTGAGGCCGGACAAATATGGCTACACCTTC,CASSVSLRPDKYGYTF,.,TRBV9,TRBJ1-2,.
TGTGCCACCAGCAGACCTTTTGCTAACTATGGCTACACCTTC,CATSRPFANYGYTF,few,TRBV15,TRBJ1-2,.
TGTGCCAGCAGCGGGCGCCCAGACAGGGATGGTGAGCAGTTCTTC,CASSGRPDRDGEQFF,.,TRBV7-6,TRBJ2-1,TRBD1
TGTGCCAGCAGCTCAAGCGCCGGGACAACCACTGAAGCTTTCTTT,CASSSSAGTTTEAFF,.,TRBV7-2,TRBJ1-1,.
TGTGCCAGCAGCTTAGGCGGGGGGGCGGTTTTGACCCAGTACTTC,CASSLGGGAVLTQYF,.,TRBV7-2,TRBJ2-5,TRBD2
TGTGCCAGCAGACCCCCCCTAGCAAATGAGCAGTTCTTC,CASRPPLANEQFF,.,TRBV6-5,TRBJ2-1,.
TGTGCCAGCAGCCTTTATAGGGGGCCACTGAATCAGCCCCAGCATTTT,CASSLYRGPLNQPQHF,.,TRBV5-5,TRBJ1-5,TRBD1
TGTGCCAGCAATGGCGGCGGAAACACCATATATTTT,CASNGGGNTIYF,.,TRBV7-9,TRBJ1-3,.
TGCGCCAGCAGCCCGGGACAGGGTTTGGATTACGAGCAGTACTTC,CASSPGQGLDYEQYF,.,TRBV5-1,TRBJ2-7,TRBD1
TGTGCCAGCAGCTTCCAGGGGGTTTCGTTCGAGCAGTACTTC,CASSFQGVSFEQYF,.,TRBV11-2,TRBJ2-7,TRBD1
TGTGCCAGCAGCTTAGGCCACAGGGGGTTTAGCAATCAGCCCCAGCATTTT,CASSLGHRGFSNQPQHF,.,TRBV7-8,TRBJ1-5,TRBD1
TGTGCTAGTGGTTTGGTCCTGGGCAGGGTAGACTATGGCTACACCTTC,CASGLVLGRVDYGYTF,once,TRBV12-5,TRBJ1-2,.
TGTGCCTGGAGTGTACGAGTTAGCACAGATACGCAGTATTTT,CAWSVRVSTDTQYF,.,TRBV30,TRBJ2-3,.
TGTGCCAGCAGCGGCCAGGACGCAGGGATCACTGAAAAACTGTTTTTT,CASSGQDAGITEKLFF,once,TRBV9,TRBJ1-4,.
TGTGCCAGCAGCCCTGGGACTAGCGGACGACGCAACTACAATGAGCAGTTCTTC,CASSPGTSGRRNYNEQFF,.,TRBV7-9,TRBJ2-1,TRBD2
TGTGCCAGCAGCTTACGGTCTCAGCCCCAGCATTTT,CASSLRSQPQHF,.,TRBV7-2,TRBJ1-5,.
TGTGCCAGCAGCCCAGAAATTGCCCTCTCCTACGAGCAGTACTTC,CASSPEIALSYEQYF,.,TRBV5-6,TRBJ2-7,.
TGTGCCAGCGCAGACAGGGTTGGCTACACCTTC,CASADRVGYTF,.,TRBV6-5,TRBJ1-2,TRBD1
TGTGCCAGCAGCCGGGGACAGGGGGTCAATGAGCAGTTCTTC,CASSRGQGVNEQFF,once,TRBV27,TRBJ2-1,TRBD1
TGCAGTGCTGTCAAGGGGTCGCAGCAGTACTTC,CSAVKGSQQYF,.,TRBV20-1,TRBJ2-7,.
TGTGCCAGCAGCTCCCGTTGGCGGGAGTCCCACAATGAGCAGTTCTTC,CASSSRWRESHNEQFF,.,TRBV5-6,TRBJ2-1,TRBD2
TGCGCCAGCAGCTTCGCCAGGGGCAGCCCTGAAGACACTGAAGCTTTCTTT,CASSFARGSPEDTEAFF,.,TRBV5-1,TRBJ1-1,.
TGCGCCAGCAGCTATAACCAAGAGACCCAGTACTTC,CASSYNQETQYF,.,TRBV5-1,TRBJ2-5,.
TGCGCCAGCAGCCAAGATCGGCGGACCTACGAGCAGTACTTC,CASSQDRRTYEQYF,.,TRBV4-1,TRBJ2-7,.
TGTGCCAGCAGTGAGCGGGACTTATCCAATGAGCAGTTCTTC,CASSERDLSNEQFF,.,TRBV6-4,TRBJ2-1,.
TGCGCCAGCAGCTTGGAGAGGACAGGGGGAGGAGAGACCCAGTACTTC,CASSLERTGGGETQYF,.,TRBV5-1,TRBJ2-5,TRBD1
TGCGCCAGCAGCCAATCCAGGGCCACCTACTCTGGAAACACCATATATTTT,CASSQSRATYSGNTIYF,.,TRBV4-3,TRBJ1-3,.
TGTGCCAGCAGTTCGGAGGGAAACACTGAAGCTTTCTTT,CASSSEGNTEAFF,.,TRBV2,TRBJ1-1,.
TGTGCCAGCAGCTTGTCACGGGTACCGGACTATGGCTACACCTTC,CASSLSRVPDYGYTF,.,TRBV5-8,TRBJ1-2,.
TGTGCCAGCAGCCAAGAGCAGATACAGGGGCCCTCAACCTTC,CASSQEQIQGPSTF,.,TRBV14,TRBJ1-2,TRBD1
TGTGCCAGCAGCTTAGCCCAGGGAGGAGGTCAGCCCCAGCATTTT,CASSLAQGGGQPQHF,.,TRBV7-2,TRBJ1-5,.
TGTGCCAGCACCATGACGGTGCTAGCTGAAGCTTTCTTT,CASTMTVLAEAFF,once,TRBV7-2,TRBJ1-1,.
TGTGCCAGCAGTTACGGCGGGGGCGGGTCCTACAATGAGCAGTTCTTC,CASSYGGGGSYNEQFF,once,TRBV6-5,TRBJ2-1,.
TGTGCCAGCAGCCAGCGACTAGCGGGAGGGGAGACCCAGTACTTC,CASSQRLAGGETQYF,.,TRBV7-2,TRBJ2-5,TRBD2
TGTGCCAGCACCAATCGGGGGAACCAAAACACCGGGGAGCTGTTTTTT,CASTNRGNQNTGELFF,.,TRBV9,TRBJ2-2,.
TGTGCCAGCAGCCCTTGGACGATCGGGGTCAGGGGCTACACCTTC,CASSPWTIGVRGYTF,.,TRBV7-2,TRBJ1-2,.
TGTGCCAGCAGTCGGGGACTACTGGATGAAAAACTGTTTTTT,CASSRGLLDEKLFF,.,TRBV2,TRBJ1-4,.
TGCGCCAGCGCTGGGACACATTACAATGAGCAGTTCTTC,CASAGTHYNEQFF,.,TRBV5-1,TRBJ2-1,.
TGTGCCAGTAGTTTCGGGGACAGTAACTATGGCTACACCTTC,CASSFGDSNYGYTF,.,TRBV19,TRBJ1-2,TRBD1
TGTGCCAGCAGGCGGACAGGGGGCCTCACTGAAGCTTTCTTT,CASRRTGGLTEAFF,.,TRBV25-1,TRBJ1-1,TRBD1
TGTGCCAGCAGCGTGGGATTGGAGGGCAGCTCCTACAATGAGCAGTTCTTC,CASSVGLEGSSYNEQFF,.,TRBV7-8,TRBJ2-1,.
TGCGCCAGCAGCTTTGGAGGTGGGGAGACCCAGTACTTC,CASSFGGGETQYF,.,TRBV5-1,TRBJ2-5,.
TGCGCCAGCAGCTTGGGGGGGGGACATAGCACTGAAGCTTTCTTT,CASSLGGGHSTEAFF,.,TRBV5-1,TRBJ1-1,.